Sequencing of this T cell receptor beta chain was carried out in a study of T cell changes during pregnancy in multiple sclerosis. Assay: immunoSEQ multiplex PCR; the TCRdb copy retains only in-frame clones and omits some. The sample yields over 90,000 clones, around 93% seen once. In germline, CDR1 is LGHNA, CDR2 YNFKEQ. This CDR3 comprises 16 residues. The V gene lost 2 bases and the J gene lost 4 bases, with 15 bases spanning the gap. This chain links TRBV4-2 with TRBJ2-1; D is possibly TRBD2 (5 bases). The material was peripheral blood, obtained before pregnancy. This clonotype originated in a female donor with multiple sclerosis, enrolled in a pregnancy study. The CDR3 reads CASSQRHASTYNEQFF. The CDR3 region has the DNA TGTGCCAGCAGCCAACGGCATGCTAGCACGTACAATGAGCAGTTCTTC.